This T cell receptor (beta chain) is drawn from a study of cytomegalovirus exposure and HLA in healthy donors. The wider study: Early on, a data release was issued that held roughly 84 million unique TCRs from HLA-typed donors. Study-wide results and caveats: A missense variant in DCLRE1C was later tied to TCR beta V- and J-gene trimming. A likely sequencing artifact accounted for one observed cluster of highly shared sequence variants.

PCR used 60 Vbeta primers and 13 Jbeta primers. Clones were sequenced by immunoSEQ multiplex PCR, and TCRdb holds only the in-frame ones, with some missing. The table records about 100,000 clones, approximately 76% of them present only once. Donors in the study were healthy people who gave bone marrow. The V and J ends lost 6 bases and 5 bases respectively, with 14 bases between them. Germline CDR1 reads MGHRA; CDR2 reads YSYEKL. The CDR3 is made up of 14 amino acids. Comment on this clone: The target antigen is unknown.

The V call is TRBV4-1, the J call TRBJ2-1, with D possibly being TRBD2 (6 bases). Sequenced input: PBMCs. This clonotype was obtained from a young woman in good health and CMV-seropositive. CDR3 region: CASSSGGINNEQFF. CDR3 DNA sequence: TGCGCCAGCAGTTCCGGCGGGATCAACAATGAGCAGTTCTTC.